These 21 T cell receptor beta chains share one sample of origin, sequenced in a study of blood T cell repertoires in COVID-19. TCRdb's copy holds only in-frame clones and misses some; the assay was immunoSEQ multiplex PCR. This table holds a few hundred thousand clones, under 90% found once. The material sequenced was peripheral blood. Receptors were obtained from a woman aged 25 to 39 with COVID-19, enrolled during active disease.

The chain carries TRBV27 and TRBJ2-3; D perhaps matches TRBD2 (6 bases). Trimming left V 3 bases short and J 3 bases short, with 16 bases between. The CDR3 runs 16 residues. Looked up from germline, CDR1 is MNHEY and CDR2 is SMNVEV (reference sequence). In DNA form, the CDR3 reads TGTGCCAGCAGTTTTGGAGGGCGGCTCGTAACAGATACGCAGTATTTT. Protein: CASSFGGRLVTDTQYF.

This clone appeared once. This chain connects TRBV10-3 to TRBJ1-2; no reliable D call. CDR1 is ENHRY and CDR2 is SYGVKD in the germline V gene. Trimming removed 4 bases at V and 4 bases at J, with 13 bases between. The CDR3 is made up of 14 amino acids. CDR3 nucleotide sequence: TGTGCCATCAGTGCCTCACAGACACTCTATGGCTACACCTTC. This encodes CAISASQTLYGYTF.

The chain has TRBV19 and TRBJ1-2; D remains ambiguous. V lost 3 bases, J lost 4 bases, and 12 bases lay in between. Germline-derived CDR1 and CDR2 are LNHDA and SQIVND (reference sequence). The CDR3 covers 14 residues. The DNA of the CDR3 is TGTGCCAGTAGTATGGACGAGGGCAGCTATGGCTACACCTTC. Its translation is CASSMDEGSYGYTF.

V usage is TRBV24-1 and J usage is TRBJ1-3; D gene unclear. V gave up 5 bases and J gave up 2 bases, with 3 bases separating them. CDR3 size: 12 residues. From germline, CDR1 is KGHDR and CDR2 SFDVKD. The CDR3 loop reads CATSATGNTIYF. CDR3 nucleotide sequence: TGTGCCACCAGTGCCACTGGAAACACCATATATTTT.

This chain links TRBV9 with TRBJ2-1; 8 positions match TRBD2. Germline CDR1 is SGDLS and CDR2 is YYNGEE. V lost 0 bases, J lost 5 bases, and 7 bases stayed unmatched. CDR3 size: 16 residues. CDR3 in amino acids: CASSVVGTSGHNEQFF. The CDR3 DNA reads TGTGCCAGCAGCGTAGTTGGGACTAGTGGACACAATGAGCAGTTCTTC.

V and J are TRBV28 and TRBJ2-7; 9 bases are shared with TRBD1. Trimming removed 5 bases from V and 3 bases from J; junction bases left unmatched: 11. Germline loops: CDR1 MDHEN, CDR2 SYDVKM. This CDR3 comprises 16 residues. CDR3 residues: CASSQAGTGIYYEQYF. The CDR3 region has the DNA TGTGCCAGCAGTCAAGCCGGGACAGGGATCTACTACGAGCAGTACTTC.

V gene TRBV19 combines with J gene TRBJ2-3; 10 positions match TRBD2. V lost 5 bases, J lost 2 bases, and 7 bases stayed unmatched. Per germline, CDR1 LNHDA and CDR2 SQIVND (reference sequence). The CDR3 runs to 16 residues. In nucleotides, the CDR3 is TGTGCCAGTAGTCCCCTAGCGGGAGATATCACAGATACGCAGTATTTT. It is translated as CASSPLAGDITDTQYF.

The chain uses TRBV9 and TRBJ1-1; no clear D. The CDR3 covers 13 residues. Trimming cost V 1 base and J 4 bases, with 8 bases left between them. Germline lookup yields CDR1 SGDLS and CDR2 YYNGEE. CDR3 DNA: TGTGCCAGCAGCGTATGGGAGGGCACTGAAGCTTTCTTT. The encoded protein is CASSVWEGTEAFF.

The V and J genes are TRBV29-1 and TRBJ2-7, with 12 bases identical to TRBD2. Germline V gene lookup returns CDR1 SQVTM and CDR2 ANQGSEA. The CDR3 length is 15 residues. V lost 3 bases and J lost 2; bases outside the gene matches: 5. CDR3 nucleotides: TGCAGCGTTGAGGCGACTAGCGGGAGCACCTACGAGCAGTACTTC. Translated: CSVEATSGSTYEQYF.

This clone has a handful of counts. Other DNA sequences in this sample translate to the same CDR3. The chain uses TRBV12-3 or TRBV12-4 and TRBJ1-1, with D possibly TRBD1 on 5 matching bases. Trimming removed 3 bases from V and 1 base from J, with 6 bases in between. The CDR3 length is 13 residues. DNA for the CDR3: TGTGCCAGCAGTTTCGGGGGGAACACTGAAGCTTTCTTT. It translates to CASSFGGNTEAFF.

The V gene is TRBV15, the J gene TRBJ1-1; D remains unclear. Trimming cost V 4 bases and J 5 bases, with 11 bases left between them. There are 13 residues in the CDR3. Germline V gives CDR1 LNHNV, CDR2 YYDKDF (reference sequence). CDR3 in DNA: TGTGCCACCAGCAACCTCCCGAGGACTGAAGCTTTCTTT. This codes for CATSNLPRTEAFF.

The V gene is TRBV4-1, the J gene TRBJ2-7; D possibly corresponds to TRBD1 (7 bases). The V and J ends lost 1 base and 5 bases respectively, with 9 bases between them. The V gene's germline CDR1 is MGHRA and CDR2 YSYEKL. The CDR3 has 13 amino acids. The CDR3 DNA reads as TGCGCCAGCAGCCAAGGCGGGACAGACGAGCAGTACTTC. The encoded protein is CASSQGGTDEQYF.

The J gene is TRBJ1-1, the V gene TRBV6-4, with 8 bases aligning to TRBD1. CDR3 size: 14 residues. Germline CDR1 and CDR2: MRHNA and SNTAGT. The J segment lost 5 bases and the V segment lost 7 bases, leaving 9 bases of the junction unmatched. CDR3 coding DNA: TGTGCCAGCAAAGAGACAGGGGTACAGACTGAAGCTTTCTTT. This encodes CASKETGVQTEAFF.

This clone was seen a single time. The chain carries TRBV7-8 and TRBJ2-5; 12 nucleotides match TRBD2. The CDR3 consists of 17 residues. The germline gives CDR1 SGHVS, CDR2 FQNEAQ. The junction had 7 bases not matched to a gene; V was cut back by 1 base and J by 4 bases. The DNA of the CDR3 is TGTGCCAGCAGCTTAGGTCGGACTAGCGGGATACGAGAGACCCAGTACTTC. This gives the protein CASSLGRTSGIRETQYF.

V is TRBV10-3 and J is TRBJ1-3; D gene uncertain. The CDR3 totals 15 residues. Deletions cut 0 bases from V and 2 bases from J, with 8 bases between. CDR1 ENHRY and CDR2 SYGVKD come from the germline V gene. The CDR3 here is CAISESVATGNTIYF. The CDR3 DNA follows: TGTGCCATCAGTGAGTCTGTAGCTACTGGAAACACCATATATTTT.

V usage is TRBV9 and J usage is TRBJ2-1, with 11 bases that match TRBD1. The germline V gene encodes CDR1 SGDLS and CDR2 YYNGEE. The CDR3 loop spans 15 amino acids. V shed 4 bases, J shed 9 bases, and the junction held 9 bases outside the gene matches. CDR3 sequence: CASSPLPGQGAEQFF. The CDR3 bases are TGTGCCAGCAGCCCGCTACCAGGACAGGGGGCTGAGCAGTTCTTC.

The chain employs TRBV9 and TRBJ2-6; D unresolved. V shed 6 bases and J shed 0 bases, with 13 bases lying between them. From germline, CDR1 is SGDLS and CDR2 YYNGEE. This CDR3 region has 16 residues. The CDR3 is CASTATSVSGANVLTF. Here the CDR3 DNA reads TGTGCCAGCACCGCAACAAGTGTCTCTGGGGCCAACGTCCTGACTTTC.

The genes are TRBV29-1 and TRBJ1-1; weak D call: TRBD1 (5 bases). This CDR3 is built from 13 residues. Trimming removed 4 bases at V and 6 bases at J, with 15 bases between. Germline assignment: CDR1 SQVTM and CDR2 ANQGSEA. CDR3 protein: CSVVGLGGAEAFF. CDR3 sequence (DNA): TGCAGCGTTGTTGGTCTGGGGGGGGCTGAAGCTTTCTTT.

The rearrangement uses TRBV28 and TRBJ1-3; tentative D call: TRBD1 (6 bases). The V end lost 5 bases, the J end lost 2 bases, and 10 bases lay between the germline ends. This CDR3 has 14 amino acids. CDR1 and CDR2 (germline): MDHEN, SYDVKM. CDR3 loop: CASSNRETGNTIYF. As DNA, the CDR3 is TGTGCCAGCAGTAACAGGGAAACTGGAAACACCATATATTTT.

This chain connects TRBV27 to TRBJ2-1; 13 bases are shared with TRBD2. The trim removed 7 bases at V and 4 bases at J, leaving 4 bases unmatched. This CDR3 has 15 amino acids. Germline values: CDR1 MNHEY, CDR2 SMNVEV (reference sequence). CDR3 residues: CASNKGLAGYNEQFF. CDR3 DNA: TGTGCCAGCAATAAGGGACTAGCGGGATACAATGAGCAGTTCTTC.

This clone has only one observation. The chain joins TRBV29-1 to TRBJ1-1; possibly TRBD1 for D (5 bases). V shed 5 bases and J shed 0 bases, with 16 bases lying between them. The CDR3 totals 15 residues. Germline V gene sequence: CDR1 SQVTM, CDR2 ANQGSEA. CDR3 sequence reads: CSVLGARRVNTEAFF. The CDR3 DNA reads as TGCAGCGTTCTAGGGGCGCGGAGAGTGAACACTGAAGCTTTCTTT.